This T cell receptor beta chain was captured in a study of OX40 agonist ivuxolimab in advanced cancers. Study context: Every 2 weeks, patients received ivuxolimab intravenously, dosed at 0.01 to 10 mg/kg.

Data came from immunoSEQ multiplex PCR; TCRdb stores just in-frame clones and leaves some out. The data hold under 70,000 clones, with 80% to 90% observed a single time. Trimming pared 6 bases from V and 1 base from J, leaving 12 bases between. Germline values: CDR1 MNHEY, CDR2 SVGAGI. CDR3 length: 14 amino acids. The chain couples TRBV6-5 to TRBJ1-1, with D hard to call. The material sequenced was CD4+ or CD8+ T cells sorted from blood, taken in a trial of the OX40 agonist ivuxolimab. This TCR derives from an adult with an advanced solid tumor such as melanoma, head and neck, liver or kidney cancer. Here the CDR3 reads CASSLGRKNTEAFF. CDR3 nucleotides: TGTGCCAGCAGCTTAGGACGGAAGAACACTGAAGCTTTCTTT.